These T cell receptor beta chains were read from a single sample in a study of blood T cells in healthy people across ages. One entry per CDR3 protein results from TCRdb running MiXCR on the 5' RACE reads. The sample holds some 930,000 distinct CDR3 sequences, around 29% seen once. This sample also appeared in a second study, on T cells of mothers and their children.

The source material was blood. The receptor source for this set is a woman in her thirties or forties in good health. Each CDR3 is given with its conserved first and last residue. The D gene is left open where the match is weak. Clone size is shown for a subset of rows, as once, few, many or a class of expanded clone.

CDR3 DNA	CDR3 protein	CDR3 length	V gene	D gene	J gene	clone size
TGTGCCAGCAGTTTTGACAACCACCATGGAGAGACCCAGTACTTC	CASSFDNHHGETQYF	15	TRBV28	-	TRBJ2-5	-
TGTGCCAGCTCACCGGAATCCTCCAACAATGAGCAGTTCTTC	CASSPESSNNEQFF	14	TRBV18	-	TRBJ2-1	once
TGTGCCAGCAGCTTAGGTCACGGGACAGGGATTCTCACAGATACGCAGTATTTT	CASSLGHGTGILTDTQYF	18	TRBV7-2	TRBD1	TRBJ2-3	-
TGCAGTGCTTCCCTCTCTCCGAGGAATAATTCACCCCTCCACTTT	CSASLSPRNNSPLHF	15	TRBV20-1	-	TRBJ1-6	-
TGTGCCAACAGCCAATTCAGCGTGGACGGTGAGCAGTTCTTC	CANSQFSVDGEQFF	14	TRBV7-2	-	TRBJ2-1	-
TGTGCCAGCAGCTTATCCCGTGGGGGCCCTCAATCCTACGAGCAGTACTTC	CASSLSRGGPQSYEQYF	17	TRBV7-8	-	TRBJ2-7	few
TGTGCCAGCAGCCAAACAGGGGATCAGCCCCAGCATTTT	CASSQTGDQPQHF	13	TRBV7-2	TRBD1	TRBJ1-5	-
TGTGCCATCAGGCGGGACAGCGGTACCGGGGAGCTGTTTTTT	CAIRRDSGTGELFF	14	TRBV10-3	-	TRBJ2-2	-
TGTGCCAGCAGCGGACGGACTAGCTCCTCAAGAGTAGGCGAGCAGTACTTC	CASSGRTSSSRVGEQYF	17	TRBV7-2	TRBD2	TRBJ2-7	few
TGCGCCTGCAGCCGACCACCGGGCTCCTACGAGCAGTACTTC	CACSRPPGSYEQYF	14	TRBV5-1	-	TRBJ2-7	-
TGTGCCAGCAGTTTCCCGGGGGCAGGAAGCAATCAGCCCCAGCATTTT	CASSFPGAGSNQPQHF	16	TRBV12-3/TRBV12-4	-	TRBJ1-5	-